Described below is a single T cell receptor (beta chain) sequence and its context. Germline V gene lookup returns CDR1 SGHAT and CDR2 FQNNGV. The CDR3 runs to 12 residues. The germline V and J ends were trimmed by 8 bases and 1 base, with 8 bases remaining between them. The sample belongs to a study of control samples from healthy donors and cancer patients. Only in-frame clones appear in the TCRdb table, and some are missing; sequencing was by immunoSEQ multiplex PCR. The sample shows some 150,000 clones, about 91% of them seen only once. The chain couples TRBV11-2 to TRBJ1-1; D ambiguous. Input material: blood. This receptor was taken from a man aged 30-40 years in good health. CDR3 sequence: CASGRENTEAFF. Here the CDR3 DNA reads TGTGCCAGCGGGAGGGAGAACACTGAAGCTTTCTTT. Complete variable domain (other parts from reference TRBV11-2 and TRBJ1-1): EAGVAQSPRYKIIEKRQSVAFWCNPISGHATLYWYQQILGQGPKLLIQFQNNGVVDDSQLPKDRFSAERLKGVDSTLKIQPAKLEDSAVYLCASGRENTEAFFGQGTRLTVV.